A single sample gave rise to the 23 T cell receptor beta chains below, sequenced in a study of blood T cells in healthy people across ages. The use of a sample-barcoded 5' primer and a J-beta primer mix characterized a second PCR of 7 to 11 cycles. Via MiXCR, TCRdb re-called the 5' RACE reads, giving one row per CDR3 protein. Here the sample spans hundreds of thousands of distinct CDR3 sequences, under 45% being singletons. Input material: blood. These receptors were taken from a man in his fifties or sixties in good health.

This clonotype was found a few times. V is TRBV20-1 and J is TRBJ2-4; D possibly matches TRBD1 or TRBD2 (5 bases each). Per germline, CDR1 DFQATT and CDR2 SNEGSKA (reference sequence). V gave up 2 bases and J gave up 3 bases, with 14 bases separating them. This CDR3 region has 15 residues. The CDR3 here is CSARLGEPFKNIQYF. DNA for the CDR3: TGCAGTGCTAGATTAGGGGAGCCGTTCAAAAACATTCAGTACTTC.

The rearrangement joins TRBV6-1 to TRBJ1-1; no firm D call. The CDR3 is made up of 16 amino acids. The germline gives CDR1 MNHNS, CDR2 SASEGT. V dropped 6 bases and J dropped 1 base, with 18 bases sitting between them. CDR3 in amino acids: CASREYYHEPNTEAFF. The DNA for the CDR3 is TGTGCCAGCAGGGAATACTACCACGAACCGAACACTGAAGCTTTCTTT.

This clonotype was counted between two and nine times. The V gene is TRBV12-3 or TRBV12-4, the J gene TRBJ1-2; D is perhaps TRBD1 (5 bases). With 5 bases removed from V and 0 bases from J, the gap between germline ends came to 13 bases. The CDR3 runs 15 residues. The chain's CDR3 is CASSTTRQPNYGYTF. Here the CDR3 DNA reads TGTGCCAGCAGTACAACCCGACAGCCTAACTATGGCTACACCTTC.

The chain combines TRBV4-1 with TRBJ1-2; 7 nucleotides agree with TRBD1. CDR1 is MGHRA, CDR2 YSYEKL, per germline. Trimming cost V 1 base and J 8 bases; bases outside gene matches: 7. The CDR3 is 14 amino acids. CDR3 in amino acids: CASSQGQGFGGYTF. The DNA of the CDR3 is TGCGCCAGCAGCCAAGGACAGGGTTTTGGGGGCTACACCTTC.

The rearrangement joins TRBV12-3 or TRBV12-4 to TRBJ1-5; TRBD1 might be the D (5 bases). Trimming removed 2 bases at V and 9 bases at J, with 11 bases between. The CDR3 runs 13 residues. DNA for the CDR3: TGTGCCAGCAGTTTACAGGGTGGTCGGCCCCAGCATTTT. It is translated as CASSLQGGRPQHF.

This chain connects TRBV7-3 to TRBJ2-4; D gene unclear. The DNA end lines up better with TRBJ2-7; the J call may be wrong. CDR1 and CDR2 (germline): SGHTA, FQGTGA. The CDR3 covers 13 residues. This CDR3 reads CASSVGYRDEQYF. DNA of the CDR3: TGTGCCAGCAGCGTCGGATACCGGGACGAGCAGTACTTC.

This clonotype has a handful of counts. The chain is built from TRBV10-3 and TRBJ2-3, with D perhaps assigned TRBD1 or TRBD2 (5 bases each). Germline CDR1 ENHRY, CDR2 SYGVKD. The CDR3 contains 13 residues. Trimming took off 6 bases at V and 6 bases at J, with 13 bases between the two ends. CDR3 sequence reads: CAISLNEGDTQYF. DNA of the CDR3: TGTGCCATCAGCCTAAACGAGGGGGATACGCAGTATTTT.

The table lists this clonotype with many counts. The chain combines TRBV13 with TRBJ2-5; 9 bases line up with TRBD1. Germline trimming cut 5 bases from V and 11 bases from J; bases unmatched to any gene: 6. The CDR3 runs 12 residues. The germline V gene encodes CDR1 PRHDT and CDR2 FYEKMQ (reference sequence). The CDR3 nucleotides are TGTGCCAGCAGCGACCGGGACAGGGAACAGTACTTC. Amino acid sequence: CASSDRDREQYF.

CDR3 sequence (DNA): TGTGCCAGCAGTTTCCGGGGGAAGTTTTACGAGCAGTACTTC. This translates into CASSFRGKFYEQYF. This chain links TRBV6-2 or TRBV6-3 with TRBJ2-4; a weak D match, TRBD2 (6 bases). The DNA matches TRBJ2-7 better at its end, which makes the J call doubtful. This CDR3 has 14 residues. CDR1 and CDR2 (germline): MNHEY, SVGEGT.

This clonotype came up a few times. The chain has TRBV5-6 and TRBJ2-1; D is undetermined. V was clipped by 4 bases and J by 2 bases, with 16 bases between them. The CDR3 spans 16 residues. Per germline, CDR1 SGHDT and CDR2 YYEEEE. The CDR3 DNA follows: TGTGCCAGCAGCCCGTTAACAGATTCTCCCTACAATGAGCAGTTCTTC. As protein: CASSPLTDSPYNEQFF.

This clonotype was counted ten times or more. The chain employs TRBV10-3 and TRBJ2-7; 8 nucleotides agree with TRBD2. Germline trimming cut 6 bases from V and 2 bases from J; bases unmatched to any gene: 3. Germline values: CDR1 ENHRY, CDR2 SYGVKD. This CDR3 is 13 amino acids long. DNA of the CDR3: TGTGCCATCAGCAGCGGGGGTACCTACGAGCAGTACTTC. It translates to CAISSGGTYEQYF.

The rearrangement uses TRBV7-2 and TRBJ2-7; TRBD2 matches 7 bases. The CDR3 totals 17 residues. V trimming: 0 bases; J trimming: 4 bases; junction bases outside the gene matches: 12. Looked up from germline, CDR1 is SGHTA and CDR2 is FQGNSA. This CDR3 is CASSLAGLAEVGYEQYF. In nucleotides, the CDR3 is TGTGCCAGCAGCTTAGCGGGGCTAGCGGAAGTAGGTTACGAGCAGTACTTC.

This chain uses TRBV6-5 with TRBJ2-7; 8 bases agree with TRBD1. Germline-derived CDR1 and CDR2 are MNHEY and SVGAGI. V trimming: 6 bases; J trimming: 6 bases; junction bases outside the gene matches: 10. This CDR3 contains 14 residues. This chain's CDR3 is CASRSGTGPFEQYF. CDR3 in DNA: TGTGCCAGCAGGTCCGGGACAGGCCCGTTCGAGCAGTACTTC.

The chain couples TRBV10-3 to TRBJ2-4; D is uncertain. The end of the DNA aligns better with TRBJ2-7, so the J call may be wrong. This CDR3 has 16 residues. The germline V gene has CDR1 ENHRY and CDR2 SYGVKD. CDR3 loop: CAISESTSPYVYEQYF. CDR3 DNA sequence: TGTGCCATCAGTGAGTCGACCTCCCCATACGTTTACGAGCAGTACTTC.

This clonotype was found once. At one boundary the junction diverges from the germline segment, which might be a read error. This chain uses TRBV5-1 with TRBJ2-5, with a possible D match to TRBD1 (5 bases). The CDR3 spans 16 residues. Germline CDR1 SGHRS, CDR2 YFSETQ. The DNA for the CDR3 is TGCGCCGGCAGCTTTAATGGGGCGAATACACAAGAGACCCAGTACTTC. Protein sequence: CAGSFNGANTQETQYF. Variable domain in full (rest from reference TRBV5-1 and TRBJ2-5): KAGVTQTPRYLIKTRGQQVTLSCSPISGHRSVSWYQQTPGQGLQFLFEYFSETQRNKGNFPGRFSGRQFSNSRSEMNVSTLELGDSALYLCAGSFNGANTQETQYFGPGTRLLVL.

Only a few counts were recorded for this clonotype. The chain carries TRBV13 and TRBJ2-7, with 7 bases identical to TRBD1. Trimming took 5 bases from V and 5 from J; bases not matched to a gene: 9. The germline V gene has CDR1 PRHDT and CDR2 FYEKMQ (reference sequence). The CDR3 spans 14 residues. CDR3 sequence (DNA): TGTGCCAGCAGCGCGACAGGGAACAGAGACGAGCAGTACTTC. This encodes CASSATGNRDEQYF.

This clonotype has only a few counts. The genes are TRBV7-2 and TRBJ2-2; TRBD1 agrees at 7 bases. J gave up 1 base and V 10 bases, and 6 bases lay outside the gene matches. The germline gives CDR1 SGHTA, CDR2 FQGNSA. The CDR3 sequence is 14 residues long. The CDR3 reads CANKTGRNTGELFF. The CDR3, as DNA: TGTGCCAACAAGACAGGGCGGAACACCGGGGAGCTGTTTTTT.

The chain combines TRBV27 with TRBJ1-6; no reliable D call. CDR3 length: 12 residues. Germline V gene sequence: CDR1 MNHEY, CDR2 SMNVEV (reference sequence). Trimming left V 8 bases short and J 10 bases short, with 12 bases between. This chain's CDR3 is CASRSVGSPLHF. CDR3 nucleotide sequence: TGTGCCAGCCGATCCGTGGGATCACCCCTCCACTTT.

This rearrangement joins TRBV7-9 to TRBJ2-3; D is perhaps TRBD1 or TRBD2 (6 bases each). The CDR3 sequence is 19 residues long. V shed 5 bases and J shed 4 bases, with 28 bases lying between them. From germline, CDR1 is SEHNR and CDR2 FQNEAQ (reference sequence). The CDR3 here is CASSPGALGRLGLADTQYF. The CDR3 DNA reads TGTGCCAGCAGCCCGGGGGCTTTGGGACGGCTGGGGCTCGCAGATACGCAGTATTTT.

In this sample, this clonotype turned up many times. This chain connects TRBV3-1 to TRBJ2-7; D call uncertain. V lost 0 bases, J lost 5 bases, and 11 bases lay in between. Germline values: CDR1 LGHDT, CDR2 YNNKEL (reference sequence). This CDR3 has 14 residues. CDR3 sequence: CASSQDLTSHEQYF. In DNA form, the CDR3 reads TGTGCCAGCAGCCAAGATTTGACTTCCCACGAGCAGTACTTC.

The V call is TRBV5-1, the J call TRBJ1-2; 7 positions agree with TRBD1. V was pared by 4 bases and J by 4 bases, with 7 bases of the junction left unmatched. Per germline, CDR1 SGHRS and CDR2 YFSETQ. The CDR3 loop spans 14 amino acids. The CDR3 loop is CASSASQGSYGYTF. The CDR3 region has the DNA TGCGCCAGCAGCGCGTCACAGGGGAGCTATGGCTACACCTTC.

The gene calls are TRBV12-3 or TRBV12-4 and TRBJ1-5; D gene unclear. V lost 6 bases, J lost 0 bases, and 12 bases lay in between. The CDR3 extends over 15 amino acids. The CDR3 region has the DNA TGTGCCAGCAGGAACGGAGGAAATAGCAATCAGCCCCAGCATTTT. It is translated as CASRNGGNSNQPQHF.

The chain uses TRBV9 and TRBJ2-1; 11 bases are a match to TRBD2. V gave up 4 bases and J gave up 0 bases; unmatched junction bases: 15. From germline, CDR1 is SGDLS and CDR2 YYNGEE. The CDR3 covers 20 residues. The CDR3 region is CASSPQRLAGGRSSYNEQFF. Here the CDR3 DNA reads TGTGCCAGCAGCCCCCAGAGGCTAGCGGGGGGAAGGAGCTCCTACAATGAGCAGTTCTTC. Combining the CDR3 with reference TRBV9 and TRBJ2-1 gives the whole variable domain DSGVTQTPKHLITATGQRVTLRCSPRSGDLSVYWYQQSLDQGLQFLIQYYNGEERAKGNILERFSAQQFPDLHSELNLSSLELGDSALYFCASSPQRLAGGRSSYNEQFFGPGTRLTVL.